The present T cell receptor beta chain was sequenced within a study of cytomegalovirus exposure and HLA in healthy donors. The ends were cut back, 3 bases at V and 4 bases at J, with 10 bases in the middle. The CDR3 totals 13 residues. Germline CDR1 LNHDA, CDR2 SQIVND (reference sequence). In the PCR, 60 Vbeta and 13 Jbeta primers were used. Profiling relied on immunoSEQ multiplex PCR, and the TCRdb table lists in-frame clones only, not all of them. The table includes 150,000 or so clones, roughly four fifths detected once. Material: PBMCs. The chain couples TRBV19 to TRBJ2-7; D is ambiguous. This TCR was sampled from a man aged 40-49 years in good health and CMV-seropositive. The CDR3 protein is CASSIQGAYEQYF. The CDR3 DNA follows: TGTGCCAGTAGTATTCAAGGAGCTTACGAGCAGTACTTC.